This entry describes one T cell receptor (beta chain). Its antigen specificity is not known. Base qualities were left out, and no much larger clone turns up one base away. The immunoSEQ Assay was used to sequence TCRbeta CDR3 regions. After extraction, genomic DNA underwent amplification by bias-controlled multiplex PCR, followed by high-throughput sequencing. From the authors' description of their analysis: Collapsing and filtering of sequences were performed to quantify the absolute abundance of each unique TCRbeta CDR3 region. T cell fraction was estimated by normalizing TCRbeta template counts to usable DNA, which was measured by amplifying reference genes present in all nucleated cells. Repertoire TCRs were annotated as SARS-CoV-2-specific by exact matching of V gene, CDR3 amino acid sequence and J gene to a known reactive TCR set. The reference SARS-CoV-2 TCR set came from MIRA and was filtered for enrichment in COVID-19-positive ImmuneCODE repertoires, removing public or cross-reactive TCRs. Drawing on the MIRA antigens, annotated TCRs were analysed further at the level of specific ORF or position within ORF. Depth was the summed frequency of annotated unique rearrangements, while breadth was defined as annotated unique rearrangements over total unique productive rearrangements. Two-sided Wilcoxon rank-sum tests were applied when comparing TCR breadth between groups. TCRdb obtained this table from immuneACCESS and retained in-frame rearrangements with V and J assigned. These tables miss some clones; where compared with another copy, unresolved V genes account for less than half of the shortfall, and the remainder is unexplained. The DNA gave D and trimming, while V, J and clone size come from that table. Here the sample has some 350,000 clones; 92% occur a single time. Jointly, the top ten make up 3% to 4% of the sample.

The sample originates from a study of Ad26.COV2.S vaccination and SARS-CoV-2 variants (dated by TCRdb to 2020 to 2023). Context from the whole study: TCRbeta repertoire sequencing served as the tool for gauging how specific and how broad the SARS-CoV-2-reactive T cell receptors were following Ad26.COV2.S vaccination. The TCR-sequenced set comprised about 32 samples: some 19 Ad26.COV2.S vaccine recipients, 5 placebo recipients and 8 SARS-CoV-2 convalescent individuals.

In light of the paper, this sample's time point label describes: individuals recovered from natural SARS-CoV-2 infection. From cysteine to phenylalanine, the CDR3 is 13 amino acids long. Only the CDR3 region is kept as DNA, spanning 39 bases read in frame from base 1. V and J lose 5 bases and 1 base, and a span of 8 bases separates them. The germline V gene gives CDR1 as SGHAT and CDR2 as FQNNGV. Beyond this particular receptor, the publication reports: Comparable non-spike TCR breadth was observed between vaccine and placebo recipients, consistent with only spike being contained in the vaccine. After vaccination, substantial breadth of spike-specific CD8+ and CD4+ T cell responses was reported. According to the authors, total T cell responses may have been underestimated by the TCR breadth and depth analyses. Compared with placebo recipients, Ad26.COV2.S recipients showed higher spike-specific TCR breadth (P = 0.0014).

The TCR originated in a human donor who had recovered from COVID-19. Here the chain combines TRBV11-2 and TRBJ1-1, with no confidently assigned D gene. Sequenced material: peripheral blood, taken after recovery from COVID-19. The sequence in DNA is TGTGCCAGCAGCCCCCTAAGGAACACTGAAGCTTTCTTT. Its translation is CASSPLRNTEAFF.